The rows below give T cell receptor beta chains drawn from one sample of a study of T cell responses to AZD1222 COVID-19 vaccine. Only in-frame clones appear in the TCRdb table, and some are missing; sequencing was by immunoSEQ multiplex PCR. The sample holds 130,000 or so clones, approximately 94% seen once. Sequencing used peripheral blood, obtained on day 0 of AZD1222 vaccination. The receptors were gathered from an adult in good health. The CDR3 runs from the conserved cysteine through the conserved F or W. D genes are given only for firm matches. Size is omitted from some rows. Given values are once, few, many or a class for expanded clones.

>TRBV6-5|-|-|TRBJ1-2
TGTGCCAGCAGTCTTGGGGGCAACGATGGCTACACCTTC
CASSLGGNDGYTF
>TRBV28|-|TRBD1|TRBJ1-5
TGTGCCAGCATCGAAAGGACAGGGAAAGGTCAGCCCCAGCATTTT
CASIERTGKGQPQHF
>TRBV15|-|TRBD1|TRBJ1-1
TGTGCCACCAGCGCCTGGACAGGGAACACTGAAGCTTTCTTT
CATSAWTGNTEAFF
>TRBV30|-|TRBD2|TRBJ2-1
TGTGCCCTGGGGGCTAGCGGGAGTCTTGAGCAGTTCTTC
CALGASGSLEQFF
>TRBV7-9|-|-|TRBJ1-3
TGTGCCAGCAGCTTATGGGGGGGTCCCTCTGGAAACACCATATATTTT
CASSLWGGPSGNTIYF
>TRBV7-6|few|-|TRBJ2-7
TGTGCCAGCAGCGCCGGGGTATATGAGCAGTACTTC
CASSAGVYEQYF
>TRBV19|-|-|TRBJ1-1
TGTGCCAGTAGGCGTCAGGGTATAGGCCCTGAAGCTTTCTTT
CASRRQGIGPEAFF
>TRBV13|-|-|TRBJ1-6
TGTGCCAGCAGCTTACAGCTGGGGGGATATAATTCACCCCTCCACTTT
CASSLQLGGYNSPLHF
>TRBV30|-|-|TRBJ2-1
TGTGCCTTCCTCGTGGAGGGCGGAAACAATGAGCAGTTCTTC
CAFLVEGGNNEQFF
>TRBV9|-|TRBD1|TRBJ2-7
TGTGCCAGCAGCCCCCCGGGCGGACAGGGGGCTAACGAGCAGTACTTC
CASSPPGGQGANEQYF
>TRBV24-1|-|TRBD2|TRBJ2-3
TGTGCCACCAGTGAGCGGACTAGCGGGAGGACCACAGATACGCAGTATTTT
CATSERTSGRTTDTQYF
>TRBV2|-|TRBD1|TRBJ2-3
TGTGCCAGCAGCTCGGACAGGGAGATAGATACGCAGTATTTT
CASSSDREIDTQYF
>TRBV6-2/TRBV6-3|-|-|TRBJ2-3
TGTGCCAGCAGTTACGATACAGGAAGCACAGATACGCAGTATTTT
CASSYDTGSTDTQYF
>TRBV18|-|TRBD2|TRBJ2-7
TGTGCCAGCTCCTCCGGGACTAGCGGCTACTACGAGCAGTACTTC
CASSSGTSGYYEQYF
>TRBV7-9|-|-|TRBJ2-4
TGTGCCAGCAGCTTAATGGTGGAGGGAAACATTCAGTACTTC
CASSLMVEGNIQYF
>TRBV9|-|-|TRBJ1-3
TGTGCCAGCAGCGTAGTCCCAGTCTCTGGAAACACCATATATTTT
CASSVVPVSGNTIYF
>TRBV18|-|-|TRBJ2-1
TGTGCCAGCTCACCACCGTCAGGGCTAGGGGAGAATGAGCAGTTCTTC
CASSPPSGLGENEQFF
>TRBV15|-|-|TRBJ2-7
TGTGCCACCCGCAGGGACTCCAGCTCCTACGAGCAGTACTTC
CATRRDSSSYEQYF
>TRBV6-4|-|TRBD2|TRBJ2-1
TGTGCCAGCAGTGACACTCGACTAGCGGGAGCCTACAATGAGCAGTTCTTC
CASSDTRLAGAYNEQFF
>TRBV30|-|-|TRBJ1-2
TGTGCCTGGAGTTTCGGATATGGCTACACCTTC
CAWSFGYGYTF
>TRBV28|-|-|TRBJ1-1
TGTGCCAGGCCGGACAGCGTTTTCAACTCTGGCACTGAAGCTTTCTTT
CARPDSVFNSGTEAFF
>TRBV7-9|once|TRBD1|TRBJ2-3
TGTGCCAGCAGCTTATACAGGGGGCCCACAGATACGCAGTATTTT
CASSLYRGPTDTQYF
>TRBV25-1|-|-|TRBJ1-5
TGTGCCAGCAGTGACCATAGGGGAGCTAGCAATCAGCCCCAGCATTTT
CASSDHRGASNQPQHF
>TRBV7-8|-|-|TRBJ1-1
TGTGCCAGCAGCTTAGCGTTACCACAGGGTAAAGTCGCTTTCTTT
CASSLALPQGKVAFF
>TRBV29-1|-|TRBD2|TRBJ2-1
TGCAGCGTTGGGCGGGAGTACGGTGAGCAGTTCTTC
CSVGREYGEQFF
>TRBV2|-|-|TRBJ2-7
TGTGCCAGCAGTGAGGGTAAGGGGCCCAGTGGGCAGTACTTC
CASSEGKGPSGQYF
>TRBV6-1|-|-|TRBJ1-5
TGTGCCAGCAGTGAAATCCGGGGTGGTCAGCCCCAGCATTTT
CASSEIRGGQPQHF
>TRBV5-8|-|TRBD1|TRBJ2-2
TGTGCCAGCAGCTTGGTTCAGGGGGCGGTTAACACCGGGGAGCTGTTTTTT
CASSLVQGAVNTGELFF
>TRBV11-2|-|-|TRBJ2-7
TGTGCCAGCAGCTTAGCAGGCGAGCAGTACTTC
CASSLAGEQYF